Shown below are 23 T cell receptor beta chains from a single sample sequenced in a study of cytomegalovirus exposure and HLA in healthy donors. Repertoires were generated with immunoSEQ multiplex PCR, while TCRdb's copy carries only in-frame clones and drops some. The repertoire consists of roughly 140,000 clones, with approximately 90% occurring once and the leading ten covering 0.6% to 0.85%. Material: PBMCs. These TCRs come from a man aged 18 to 29 in good health and CMV-seronegative.

The chain combines TRBV4-1 with TRBJ1-5; no definite D call. Looked up from germline, CDR1 is MGHRA and CDR2 is YSYEKL. Trimming shortened V by 0 bases and J by 0 bases, and 9 bases separated the two germline ends. This CDR3 has 16 residues. For the CDR3, the DNA is TGCGCCAGCAGCCAAGATCGAGGCCCTAGCAATCAGCCCCAGCATTTT. Its translation is CASSQDRGPSNQPQHF.

The rearrangement links TRBV7-9 to TRBJ1-5; tentatively, D is TRBD1 (5 bases). The CDR3 is 14 amino acids. The V end was cut by 0 bases, the J end by 8 bases, with 11 bases between. Germline assignment: CDR1 SEHNR and CDR2 FQNEAQ (reference sequence). The CDR3 coding sequence is TGTGCCAGCAGCTTAGCGCCAGGGCCCGAGCCCCAGCATTTT. Translation: CASSLAPGPEPQHF.

V is TRBV5-6 and J is TRBJ2-3, with 9 bases matching TRBD2. V shed 4 bases, J shed 6 bases, and the junction held 3 bases outside the gene matches. CDR3 length: 13 residues. Germline V gene sequence: CDR1 SGHDT, CDR2 YYEEEE. The CDR3 region has the DNA TGTGCCAGCAGCGCGGGACTAGCTGATACGCAGTATTTT. This sequence encodes CASSAGLADTQYF.

This rearrangement joins TRBV4-3 to TRBJ2-2, with D possibly TRBD1 on 6 matching bases. CDR3 size: 16 residues. Trimming stripped 0 bases from V and 7 bases from J, with 15 bases between. Germline lookup yields CDR1 LGHNA and CDR2 YSLEER. CDR3 loop: CASSQDGTQGGGELFF. DNA for the CDR3: TGCGCCAGCAGCCAAGATGGGACCCAAGGGGGCGGGGAGCTGTTTTTT.

This rearrangement joins TRBV14 to TRBJ1-4; D unresolved. V was trimmed by 1 base and J by 5 bases, leaving 5 bases between them. CDR3 length equals 13 residues. Germline V gene data show CDR1 as SGHDN and CDR2 as FVKESK. CDR3 amino acids: CASSQARNEKLFF. DNA of the CDR3: TGTGCCAGCAGCCAAGCTCGGAATGAAAAACTGTTTTTT.

This clone appeared once. The J gene is TRBJ1-1, the V gene TRBV28, with 7 nucleotides matching TRBD1. Germline trimming cut 10 bases from V and 0 bases from J; bases unmatched to any gene: 5. This CDR3 has 13 amino acids. Germline lookup yields CDR1 MDHEN and CDR2 SYDVKM. The DNA of the CDR3 is TGTGCCACCTACAGGGGCGTGAACACTGAAGCTTTCTTT. It encodes CATYRGVNTEAFF. The whole variable domain, remainder taken from reference TRBV28 and TRBJ1-1, is DVKVTQSSRYLVKRTGEKVFLECVQDMDHENMFWYRQDPGLGLRLIYFSYDVKMKEKGDIPEGYSVSREKKERFSLILESASTNQTSMYLCATYRGVNTEAFFGQGTRLTVV.

The chain links TRBV7-6 to TRBJ1-6; the D gene is possibly TRBD1 (5 bases). The CDR3 has 15 amino acids. CDR1 is SGHVS and CDR2 is FNYEAQ in the germline V gene. The ends were cut back, 5 bases at V and 4 bases at J, with 12 bases in the middle. The CDR3 loop reads CASSRGGRYNSPLHF. The CDR3 DNA sequence: TGTGCCAGCAGCCGGGGGGGTCGTTATAATTCACCCCTCCACTTT.

The chain uses TRBV7-2 and TRBJ1-1, with TRBD1 matching over 9 bases. This CDR3 has 16 amino acids. V lost 4 bases and J lost 4; bases outside the gene matches: 10. CDR1 and CDR2 (germline): SGHTA, FQGNSA. The CDR3 DNA reads as TGTGCCAGCAGCTCCATTTCTGGGACAGGGAGCACTGAAGCTTTCTTT. Its protein is CASSSISGTGSTEAFF.

V usage is TRBV29-1 and J usage is TRBJ2-1, with a weak D call TRBD2 (5 bases). V gave up 3 bases and J gave up 4 bases, with 10 bases separating them. Germline V lookup: CDR1 SQVTM, CDR2 ANQGSEA. This CDR3 is built from 13 residues. DNA of the CDR3: TGCAGCGTTGATAGCGTAGCGTACAATGAGCAGTTCTTC. Translated: CSVDSVAYNEQFF.

CDR3 amino acids: CASSAPPGQLQYF. CDR3 nucleotide sequence: TGTGCCAGCAGCGCACCTCCGGGACAGTTGCAGTATTTT. The chain has TRBV7-9 and TRBJ2-3, with 7 positions matching TRBD1. Germline assignment: CDR1 SEHNR and CDR2 FQNEAQ (reference sequence). This CDR3 is built from 13 residues. With 5 bases clipped from V and 11 bases from J, the junction kept 10 bases outside the gene matches.

CDR3 sequence reads: CASSENRARETQYF. In DNA, the CDR3 is TGTGCCAGCAGTGAAAACAGGGCGAGGGAGACCCAGTACTTC. The gene calls are TRBV6-1 and TRBJ2-5, with a tentative D call TRBD1 (6 bases). The ends were cut back, 2 bases at V and 5 bases at J, with 12 bases in the middle. This CDR3 spans 14 amino acids. Germline CDR1 reads MNHNS; CDR2 reads SASEGT.

The chain has TRBV7-9 and TRBJ2-3; 14 bases are a match to TRBD2. Looked up from germline, CDR1 is SEHNR and CDR2 is FQNEAQ (reference sequence). This CDR3 has 18 amino acids. V was clipped by 5 bases and J by 2 bases; unmatched bases: 9. In DNA, the CDR3 is TGTGCCAGCAGCGAGACTAGCGGGGGGGCAAGACACACAGATACGCAGTATTTT. It yields the protein CASSETSGGARHTDTQYF.

This chain connects TRBV6-5 to TRBJ1-3; the D is unclear. CDR1 MNHEY and CDR2 SVGAGI come from the germline V gene. This CDR3 has 13 residues. Trimming stripped 5 bases from V and 1 base from J, with 6 bases between. This chain's CDR3 is CASSLTSGNTIYF. The CDR3 nucleotides are TGTGCCAGCAGTCTGACATCTGGAAACACCATATATTTT.

J is TRBJ2-1 and V is TRBV18; TRBD2 agrees at 10 bases. V was pared by 5 bases and J by 14 bases, with 15 bases of the junction left unmatched. Germline values: CDR1 KGHSH, CDR2 LQKENI. The CDR3 consists of 15 residues. CDR3 nucleotides: TGTGCCAGCTCAGCTTCCGAGGGTAGCGGGAGGTCGGAGTTCTTC. Translation: CASSASEGSGRSEFF.

The genes are TRBV2 and TRBJ2-1; 9 nucleotides match TRBD1. CDR1 and CDR2 from the germline V gene are SNHLY and FYNNEI. CDR3 length: 20 amino acids. The trim removed 2 bases at V and 2 bases at J, leaving 16 bases unmatched. The CDR3 spells CASSENFGTGSIKTYNEQFF. The CDR3 DNA follows: TGTGCCAGCAGTGAAAATTTTGGGACAGGGTCAATTAAAACCTACAATGAGCAGTTCTTC.

This clone was counted between two and nine times. The V and J genes are TRBV9 and TRBJ2-1; 11 nucleotides line up with TRBD2. V lost 4 bases and J lost 3; bases outside the gene matches: 6. Germline CDR1 reads SGDLS; CDR2 reads YYNGEE. The CDR3 spans 16 residues. The CDR3 DNA is TGTGCCAGCAGCTTACGGGGACTAGCGGACTACAATGAGCAGTTCTTC. Amino acid sequence: CASSLRGLADYNEQFF.

This CDR3 is CASSDTTGNREQYF. The CDR3 DNA is TGCGCCAGCAGTGATACGACAGGGAACCGCGAGCAGTACTTC. The chain carries TRBV10-2 and TRBJ2-7, with 7 bases aligning to TRBD1. J lost 6 bases, V lost 3 bases, and 8 bases had no gene match. This CDR3 spans 14 amino acids. Germline V gives CDR1 WSHSY, CDR2 SAAADI.

As for this clone: The sample carries other DNA sequences with the same CDR3. The chain is built from TRBV9 and TRBJ1-2; no definite D call. CDR1 and CDR2 from the germline V gene are SGDLS and YYNGEE. Trimming took off 2 bases at V and 5 bases at J, with 7 bases between the two ends. The CDR3 has 12 residues. CDR3 coding DNA: TGTGCCAGCAGCGTGGGAGGGTATGGCTACACCTTC. Translated, it gives CASSVGGYGYTF.

The chain carries TRBV10-3 and TRBJ1-1, with a possible D match to TRBD1 (6 bases). V was pared by 6 bases and J by 8 bases, with 25 bases between. The CDR3 has 16 residues. Germline loops: CDR1 ENHRY, CDR2 SYGVKD. This chain's CDR3 is CAISPITGQGTIEAFF. CDR3 bases: TGTGCCATCAGCCCGATAACGGGACAAGGCACGATCGAAGCTTTCTTT.

The chain joins TRBV19 to TRBJ1-2; possible D gene TRBD1, 5 bases. CDR3 size: 14 residues. Trimming took off 6 bases at V and 4 bases at J, with 15 bases between the two ends. CDR1 and CDR2 (germline): LNHDA, SQIVND (reference sequence). CDR3 sequence (DNA): TGTGCCAGTAGGGCCGAGACAGTCTTCTATGGCTACACCTTC. It specifies CASRAETVFYGYTF.

The chain uses TRBV7-2 and TRBJ2-2; D perhaps matches TRBD2 (5 bases). The germline V gene encodes CDR1 SGHTA and CDR2 FQGNSA. The CDR3 is 15 amino acids. V lost 5 bases, J lost 7 bases, and 17 bases lay in between. The CDR3 protein is CASSPRTLGGGELFF. As DNA, the CDR3 is TGTGCCAGCAGCCCTAGGACTCTCGGTGGCGGGGAGCTGTTTTTT.

The chain uses TRBV7-2 and TRBJ2-6, with a tentative D call TRBD1 (7 bases). CDR3 length: 17 amino acids. V lost 4 bases to trimming and J lost 1 base, with 14 bases between them. Germline V gene data show CDR1 as SGHTA and CDR2 as FQGNSA. The CDR3 loop is CASSSVTGRSGANVLTF. The DNA for the CDR3 is TGTGCCAGCAGCTCCGTGACAGGGAGGTCTGGGGCCAACGTCCTGACTTTC. Looking up the rest from reference TRBV7-2 and TRBJ2-6 gives the full variable domain: GAGVSQSPSNKVTEKGKDVELRCDPISGHTALYWYRQSLGQGLEFLIYFQGNSAPDKSGLPSDRFSAERTGGSVSTLTIQRTQQEDSAVYLCASSSVTGRSGANVLTFGAGSRLTVL.

The chain uses TRBV5-1 and TRBJ1-4, with TRBD1 matching over 8 bases. J was trimmed by 5 bases and V by 0 bases; bases with no gene match: 6. CDR1 is SGHRS and CDR2 is YFSETQ in the germline V gene. The CDR3 has 16 amino acids. The DNA for the CDR3 is TGCGCCAGCAGCTTGGCCAACAGGGGGGGAAATGAAAAACTGTTTTTT. This encodes CASSLANRGGNEKLFF.